One and the same sample provided the 22 T cell receptor beta chains below, sequenced in a study of blood T cell repertoires in COVID-19. TCRdb's copy holds only in-frame clones and misses some; the assay was immunoSEQ multiplex PCR. The data hold 200,000 to 250,000 clones, with around 87% observed a single time. Sequences were obtained from PBMCs or T cells enriched from blood (not recorded which). These receptors were taken from a woman aged 45-60 years who had recovered from COVID-19.

This clone was detected once. CDR3 nucleotides: TGTGCCAGCAGCGCTGACTGGTTTCAGCCCCAGCATTTT. Its protein is CASSADWFQPQHF. This chain uses TRBV7-6 with TRBJ1-5; D not certain. V shed 5 bases and J shed 6 bases, with 11 bases lying between them. Germline assignment: CDR1 SGHVS and CDR2 FNYEAQ. This CDR3 is built from 13 residues.

The chain joins TRBV15 to TRBJ1-4; 9 nucleotides match TRBD1. V dropped 4 bases and J dropped 5; count of bases not matched to a gene: 2. This CDR3 region has 14 residues. The germline V gene encodes CDR1 LNHNV and CDR2 YYDKDF (reference sequence). CDR3 region: CATSKQGANEKLFF. The CDR3 DNA sequence: TGTGCCACCAGCAAACAGGGGGCGAATGAAAAACTGTTTTTT.

The chain recombines TRBV30 with TRBJ2-7; a weak D match, TRBD1 (5 bases). Per germline, CDR1 GTSNPN and CDR2 SVGIG (reference sequence). V gave up 2 bases and J gave up 5 bases, with 13 bases separating them. The CDR3 spans 13 residues. The CDR3 region has the DNA TGTGCCTGGAGTTGGGGCGTTGAAAACGAGCAGTACTTC. As protein: CAWSWGVENEQYF.

This clone was observed a handful of times. The chain uses TRBV3-1 (or the pseudogene TRBV3-2) and TRBJ1-1; no reliable D call. V was cut by 0 bases and J by 10 bases, with 12 bases left in between. The CDR3 length is 13 residues. Germline CDR1 LGHDT, CDR2 YNNKEL (reference sequence). The CDR3 bases are TGTGCCAGCAGCCAAGAGTTAGGACTGGGAGCTTTCTTT. This codes for CASSQELGLGAFF.

The chain combines TRBV5-6 with TRBJ2-7; TRBD2 is a possible D gene (6 bases). The germline V and J ends were trimmed by 0 bases and 3 bases, with 13 bases remaining between them. CDR1 SGHDT and CDR2 YYEEEE come from the germline V gene. The length of the CDR3 is 15 residues. This CDR3 reads CASSLGGTGSYEQYF. The CDR3 DNA sequence: TGTGCCAGCAGCTTGGGCGGGACGGGAAGCTACGAGCAGTACTTC. Supplemented by reference TRBV5-6 and TRBJ2-7, the full variable domain reads DAGVTQSPTHLIKTRGQQVTLRCSPKSGHDTVSWYQQALGQGPQFIFQYYEEEERQRGNFPDRFSGHQFPNYSSELNVNALLLGDSALYLCASSLGGTGSYEQYFGPGTRLTVT.

J is TRBJ2-1 and V is TRBV27; 9 bases fit TRBD2. The V gene's germline CDR1 is MNHEY and CDR2 SMNVEV (reference sequence). Trimming removed 7 bases from V and 4 bases from J; junction bases left unmatched: 5. The CDR3 length is 14 residues. The chain's CDR3 is CASTLAGLYNEQFF. The CDR3 DNA follows: TGTGCCAGCACTCTAGCGGGACTTTACAATGAGCAGTTCTTC.

The genes are TRBV18 and TRBJ2-7; TRBD2 aligns across 12 bases. CDR1 and CDR2 from the germline V gene are KGHSH and LQKENI. The junction had 3 bases not matched to a gene; V was cut back by 3 bases and J by 3 bases. The CDR3 is 15 residues long. The CDR3: CASSPRTSGNYEQYF. The CDR3 coding sequence is TGTGCCAGCTCACCTCGGACTAGCGGGAACTACGAGCAGTACTTC. The whole variable domain, filled in from reference TRBV18 and TRBJ2-7, reads NAGVMQNPRHLVRRRGQEARLRCSPMKGHSHVYWYRQLPEEGLKFMVYLQKENIIDESGMPKERFSAEFPKEGPSILRIQQVVRGDSAAYFCASSPRTSGNYEQYFGPGTRLTVT.

This clone has at least ten counts. In DNA form, the CDR3 reads TGTGCCAGCAGTTCCTCCAGGACAGGGTTTTTTCAAGTCAATTCACCCCTCCACTTT. Encoded protein: CASSSSRTGFFQVNSPLHF. The chain uses TRBV6-2 or TRBV6-3 and TRBJ1-6; 8 nucleotides match TRBD1. The CDR3 length is 19 residues. Germline V lookup: CDR1 MNHEY, CDR2 SVGEGT. The V segment lost 4 bases and the J segment 7 bases; nucleotides outside the gene matches: 18.

The chain carries TRBV27 and TRBJ1-5, with a weak D call TRBD1 (5 bases). CDR1 MNHEY and CDR2 SMNVEV come from the germline V gene (reference sequence). V lost 3 bases, J lost 3 bases, and 9 bases lay in between. The length of the CDR3 is 14 residues. CDR3 in amino acids: CASSFDRVNQPQHF. The CDR3 region has the DNA TGTGCCAGCAGTTTTGACAGAGTCAATCAGCCCCAGCATTTT.

Regarding this clone: The sample contains more than one DNA sequence encoding this CDR3. The CDR3 DNA sequence: TGTGCCAGTACTACAGGGAACTATGGCTACACCTTC. Its protein is CASTTGNYGYTF. The chain is built from TRBV19 and TRBJ1-2; a weak D match, TRBD1 (6 bases). This CDR3 comprises 12 residues. Trimming pared 7 bases from V and 2 bases from J, leaving 8 bases between. The germline gives CDR1 LNHDA, CDR2 SQIVND (reference sequence). Looking up the rest from reference TRBV19 and TRBJ1-2 gives the full variable domain: DGGITQSPKYLFRKEGQNVTLSCEQNLNHDAMYWYRQDPGQGLRLIYYSQIVNDFQKGDIAEGYSVSREKKESFPLTVTSAQKNPTAFYLCASTTGNYGYTFGSGTRLTVV.

The chain carries TRBV6-5 and TRBJ1-3; 8 bases are shared with TRBD1. Germline V gene sequence: CDR1 MNHEY, CDR2 SVGAGI. CDR3 size: 15 residues. V was clipped by 6 bases and J by 0 bases; unmatched bases: 4. This CDR3 is CASRGTGRSGNTIYF. In nucleotides, the CDR3 is TGTGCCAGCAGGGGGACAGGTCGCTCTGGAAACACCATATATTTT.

The gene calls are TRBV18 and TRBJ1-2, with a possible D match to TRBD1 (5 bases). Trimming took off 2 bases at V and 4 bases at J, with 11 bases between the two ends. Germline V gene data show CDR1 as KGHSH and CDR2 as LQKENI. The length of the CDR3 is 14 residues. In nucleotides, the CDR3 is TGTGCCAGCTCACCATCGACAGAACTCTATGGCTACACCTTC. It translates to CASSPSTELYGYTF. Full variable domain (rest looked up from reference TRBV18 and TRBJ1-2): NAGVMQNPRHLVRRRGQEARLRCSPMKGHSHVYWYRQLPEEGLKFMVYLQKENIIDESGMPKERFSAEFPKEGPSILRIQQVVRGDSAAYFCASSPSTELYGYTFGSGTRLTVV.

The rearrangement links TRBV2 to TRBJ2-7; D is unclear. V dropped 4 bases and J dropped 0 bases, with 10 bases sitting between them. Germline CDR1 SNHLY, CDR2 FYNNEI. This CDR3 is 14 amino acids long. The CDR3 loop reads CASSGATSSYEQYF. The CDR3 nucleotides are TGTGCCAGCAGTGGGGCTACCAGCTCCTACGAGCAGTACTTC.

The chain uses TRBV9 and TRBJ1-3, with no clear D. CDR1 and CDR2 from the germline V gene are SGDLS and YYNGEE. This CDR3 is 14 amino acids long. V was cut by 3 bases and J by 3 bases, with 10 bases left in between. The CDR3 nucleotides read TGTGCCAGCAGCGCCGGTCGCGGTGGAAACACCATATATTTT. This gives the protein CASSAGRGGNTIYF.

The chain joins TRBV15 to TRBJ2-7; 8 bases line up with TRBD1. Germline V gene lookup returns CDR1 LNHNV and CDR2 YYDKDF (reference sequence). This CDR3 contains 15 residues. The V segment lost 2 bases and the J segment 3 bases; nucleotides outside the gene matches: 6. The CDR3 sequence: CATSRRPTGDYEQYF. CDR3 nucleotide sequence: TGTGCCACCAGCAGACGCCCGACAGGGGACTACGAGCAGTACTTC.

This chain links TRBV29-1 with TRBJ2-3; TRBD2 might be the D (6 bases). The V gene's germline CDR1 is SQVTM and CDR2 ANQGSEA. CDR3 length: 14 residues. V lost 8 bases, J lost 3 bases, and 18 bases lay in between. CDR3 region: CSLKGWGVTDTQYF. In DNA form, the CDR3 reads TGCAGCCTAAAGGGGTGGGGGGTTACAGATACGCAGTATTTT.

The V call is TRBV20-1, the J call TRBJ2-7, with unresolved D. V lost 6 bases and J lost 4, with 16 bases in between. The CDR3 covers 13 residues. CDR1 and CDR2 from the germline V gene are DFQATT and SNEGSKA (reference sequence). The CDR3 sequence: CSASTNSRYEQYF. CDR3 coding DNA: TGCAGTGCGAGTACTAATTCCAGATACGAGCAGTACTTC.

This clone was seen just once. V and J are TRBV11-1 and TRBJ2-3; 7 bases map to TRBD2. CDR1 SGHAT and CDR2 FQDESV come from the germline V gene (reference sequence). CDR3 length equals 16 residues. Unmatched junction bases numbered 6, after V lost 3 bases and J lost 0 bases. The CDR3 DNA reads as TGTGCCAGCAGCTTTTCGAATAGCGGGAGCACAGATACGCAGTATTTT. The encoded protein is CASSFSNSGSTDTQYF.

The V and J genes are TRBV9 and TRBJ2-7, with D unclear. This CDR3 has 14 amino acids. Germline V gene data show CDR1 as SGDLS and CDR2 as YYNGEE. The V end lost 0 bases, the J end lost 0 bases, and 7 bases lay between the germline ends. CDR3 protein: CASSVEQDSYEQYF. CDR3 in DNA: TGTGCCAGCAGCGTAGAGCAGGACTCCTACGAGCAGTACTTC.

For this clone: This sample also contains other DNA sequences that code for the same CDR3. The V and J genes are TRBV18 and TRBJ1-5, with D possibly TRBD1 on 5 matching bases. In germline, CDR1 is KGHSH, CDR2 LQKENI. Trimming stripped 2 bases from V and 6 bases from J, with 14 bases between. This CDR3 is built from 15 residues. CDR3 amino acids: CASSPGQGSGQPQHF. CDR3 bases: TGTGCCAGCTCACCAGGGCAGGGTTCGGGTCAGCCCCAGCATTTT.

The V and J genes are TRBV12-3 or TRBV12-4 and TRBJ1-5; the match to TRBD1 covers 7 bases. The CDR3 totals 13 residues. V was clipped by 5 bases and J by 4 bases; unmatched bases: 2. The CDR3 nucleotides are TGTGCCAGCAGTCGACAGGGAAATCAGCCCCAGCATTTT. Protein product: CASSRQGNQPQHF.

The gene calls are TRBV25-1 and TRBJ2-3; TRBD1 aligns across 10 bases. The CDR3 has 15 amino acids. Germline values: CDR1 MGHDK, CDR2 SYGVNS. The J segment lost 4 bases and the V segment lost 2 bases, leaving 3 bases of the junction unmatched. CDR3 coding DNA: TGTGCCAGCAGTGAAGGGGACAGGGGTGCAGATACGCAGTATTTT. This encodes CASSEGDRGADTQYF.